This T cell receptor beta chain appears in the sequencing data of a study of T cells in Graves' hyperthyroidism and ophthalmopathy. This clonotype was seen many times. The antigen remains undetermined. Amplification of TCR beta CDR3 regions used RNA as the template. First-round RT-PCR targeting the TCR CDR3 was performed with the HTBI primer set. A single record per CDR3 protein comes from TCRdb applying MiXCR to the multiplex PCR reads. This repertoire shows nearly 750,000 distinct CDR3 sequences, 30% to 40% found once; its top ten account for roughly 30%. CDR1 is DFQATT and CDR2 is SNEGSKA in the germline V gene (reference sequence). The CDR3 extends over 15 amino acids. Unmatched junction bases numbered 10, after V lost 5 bases and J lost 5 bases. Study results and caveats: The model identified upcoming ophthalmopathy a median approximately seven months ahead of onset. Blood shared most expanded thyroid clonotypes above 0.001.

Used for diagnoses were clinical symptoms, serum thyroxine and TRAb, thyroid ultrasound and orbital computed tomography. From under 12 ml of fresh peripheral blood, PBMCs were isolated. The chain links TRBV20-1 to TRBJ2-5; TRBD2 aligns across 11 bases. The origin of this receptor is a woman aged 40 to 50 with Graves' hyperthyroidism. Sequencing used blood. The CDR3 region is CSALGLAGMGETQYF. The CDR3 DNA reads TGCAGTGCTCTCGGACTAGCGGGCATGGGGGAGACCCAGTACTTC.